Each of the 20 T cell receptor beta chains below was sequenced from the same sample in a study of regulatory T cells. Study-level points and caveats: In CD3G-deficient patients, conventional CD4+ T cells were enriched for hydrophobic CDR3 residues at positions 6 and 7.

Amplification used 52 TRBV primers and 13 TRBJ primers. The table came from immunoSEQ multiplex PCR; TCRdb's copy has only in-frame clones and leaves some out. The top ten hold 8% of the sample, which has fewer than 20,000 clones, 65% to 90% seen once. These receptors are not linked to any known antigen. What was sequenced was conventional CD4+ T cells sorted from blood. These receptors were collected from a person under 45 with CD3G deficiency.

This chain links TRBV10-3 with TRBJ1-1; D unclear. CDR1 is ENHRY, CDR2 SYGVKD, per germline. This CDR3 is built from 13 residues. Trimming removed 10 bases from V and 1 base from J, with 13 bases in between. CDR3 loop: CASRGQQNTEAFF. The CDR3 DNA is TGTGCCAGCCGCGGGCAGCAGAACACTGAAGCTTTCTTT.

The J gene is TRBJ1-1, the V gene TRBV10-2, with TRBD1 as a possible D gene (5 bases). The CDR3 consists of 13 residues. Germline V gene sequence: CDR1 WSHSY, CDR2 SAAADI. Between the trimmed V and J ends, which lost 6 bases and 5 bases, there was a span of 13 bases. The CDR3 here is CASRGGVRTEAFF. CDR3 nucleotides: TGCGCCAGCAGGGGGGGGGTACGTACTGAAGCTTTCTTT.

The J gene is TRBJ2-6, the V gene TRBV6-1; D is possibly TRBD1 (6 bases). The germline CDR1 and CDR2 sequences are MNHNS and SASEGT. The CDR3 sequence is 15 residues long. V was shortened by 6 bases and J by 1 base, with 10 bases between the two germline ends. The CDR3 loop reads CASSVQGSGANVLTF. The CDR3 DNA sequence: TGTGCCAGCAGCGTACAGGGATCTGGGGCCAACGTCCTGACTTTC.

The chain has TRBV19 and TRBJ1-1, with a weak D call TRBD1 (5 bases). CDR1 and CDR2 from the germline V gene are LNHDA and SQIVND (reference sequence). V was trimmed by 5 bases and J by 1 base, leaving 11 bases between them. This CDR3 has 14 amino acids. This CDR3 reads CASSSAGKNTEAFF. The CDR3 region has the DNA TGTGCCAGTAGTTCGGCAGGGAAGAACACTGAAGCTTTCTTT.

The gene calls are TRBV19 and TRBJ1-5; TRBD1 is a possible D gene (5 bases). Trimming shortened V by 2 bases and J by 5 bases, and 13 bases separated the two germline ends. The CDR3 loop spans 15 amino acids. The germline V gene has CDR1 LNHDA and CDR2 SQIVND (reference sequence). CDR3 region: CASSIQGRRDQPQHF. Here the CDR3 DNA reads TGTGCCAGTAGTATACAGGGTAGGAGGGATCAGCCCCAGCATTTT. The complete variable domain, with remaining parts taken from reference TRBV19 and TRBJ1-5, reads DGGITQSPKYLFRKEGQNVTLSCEQNLNHDAMYWYRQDPGQGLRLIYYSQIVNDFQKGDIAEGYSVSREKKESFPLTVTSAQKNPTAFYLCASSIQGRRDQPQHFGDGTRLSIL.

V and J are TRBV18 and TRBJ2-5; 11 positions agree with TRBD1. Near its end, the DNA agrees better with TRBJ2-7, so the J call may be wrong. Germline CDR1 KGHSH, CDR2 LQKENI. The CDR3 extends over 14 amino acids. CDR3 DNA sequence: TGTGCCAGCTCACCAAGGGGACAGGGGGACGAGCAGTACTTC. Its protein is CASSPRGQGDEQYF.

V usage is TRBV13 and J usage is TRBJ2-1; TRBD2 agrees at 7 bases. Trimming removed 7 bases from V and 5 bases from J; junction bases left unmatched: 5. Germline CDR1 and CDR2: PRHDT and FYEKMQ (reference sequence). The CDR3 has 13 residues. The CDR3 DNA reads as TGTGCCAGCATCCAGCGGGGCCACAATGAGCAGTTCTTC. Protein product: CASIQRGHNEQFF.

The chain combines TRBV5-1 with TRBJ2-5; D is unresolved. Trimming cost V 0 bases and J 2 bases, with 11 bases left between them. The CDR3 has 15 residues. Germline CDR1 is SGHRS and CDR2 is YFSETQ. The CDR3 reads CASSLVQAVQETQYF. CDR3 bases: TGCGCCAGCAGCTTGGTTCAGGCCGTTCAAGAGACCCAGTACTTC.

This chain uses TRBV6-6 with TRBJ1-2; weak D call: TRBD1 (6 bases). CDR3 size: 14 residues. The ends were cut back, 5 bases at V and 0 bases at J, with 10 bases in the middle. From germline, CDR1 is MNHNY and CDR2 SVGAGI (reference sequence). CDR3 coding DNA: TGTGCCAGCAGTACGACAGGACCTAACTATGGCTACACCTTC. It is translated as CASSTTGPNYGYTF.

The chain joins TRBV10-3 to TRBJ1-4; 9 bases are a match to TRBD1. V shed 10 bases and J 0 bases; nucleotides not matched to a gene: 12. CDR3 size: 17 residues. Per germline, CDR1 ENHRY and CDR2 SYGVKD. The DNA of the CDR3 is TGTGCCACGTCCGGGACAGGGAGAGGTGCAACTAATGAAAAACTGTTTTTT. Protein: CATSGTGRGATNEKLFF.

This chain links TRBV28 with TRBJ1-2; TRBD1 aligns across 7 bases. Unmatched junction bases numbered 5, after V lost 11 bases and J lost 2 bases. CDR3 length equals 12 residues. CDR1 is MDHEN, CDR2 SYDVKM, per germline. The CDR3 DNA reads as TGTGCCGGAGGGACAGTGAACTATGGCTACACCTTC. Protein: CAGGTVNYGYTF.

V and J are TRBV28 and TRBJ2-3, with D perhaps matching TRBD1 (6 bases). Trimming took off 4 bases at V and 5 bases at J, with 16 bases between the two ends. CDR1 MDHEN and CDR2 SYDVKM come from the germline V gene. The CDR3 extends over 15 amino acids. DNA of the CDR3: TGTGCCAGCAGTTCTCAGGGGCGCAGCGTAGATACGCAGTATTTT. It is translated as CASSSQGRSVDTQYF.

V usage is TRBV6-1 and J usage is TRBJ2-3; 10 bases are shared with TRBD1. Per germline, CDR1 MNHNS and CDR2 SASEGT. This CDR3 is built from 14 residues. Trimming removed 5 bases from V and 6 bases from J; junction bases left unmatched: 5. CDR3 coding DNA: TGTGCCAGCAGTCCGACAGGGGGCAGCGATACGCAGTATTTT. It translates to CASSPTGGSDTQYF.

The rearrangement links TRBV28 to TRBJ2-5; TRBD1 matches 7 bases. Germline V CDR1 and CDR2: MDHEN, SYDVKM. With 6 bases clipped from V and 5 bases from J, the junction kept 12 bases outside the gene matches. The length of the CDR3 is 15 residues. This CDR3 is CASRPSPDRIETQYF. The CDR3 DNA reads TGTGCCAGCAGACCATCCCCGGACAGGATTGAGACCCAGTACTTC.

The rearrangement links TRBV7-2 to TRBJ1-6, with 7 bases aligning to TRBD1. There are 16 residues in the CDR3. J was trimmed by 0 bases and V by 5 bases; bases with no gene match: 4. Germline V gene lookup returns CDR1 SGHTA and CDR2 FQGNSA. CDR3 bases: TGTGCCAGCAGCACACAGGGGAGCTCCTATAATTCACCCCTCCACTTT. Protein: CASSTQGSSYNSPLHF.

V and J are TRBV18 and TRBJ1-1; no firm D call. The germline V gene has CDR1 KGHSH and CDR2 LQKENI. The CDR3 is 13 residues long. Trimming took off 4 bases at V and 0 bases at J, with 6 bases between the two ends. The CDR3, as DNA: TGTGCCAGCTCACTTAATATGAACACTGAAGCTTTCTTT. Protein product: CASSLNMNTEAFF.

The chain uses TRBV18 and TRBJ2-6; possibly TRBD1 for D (6 bases). Germline lookup yields CDR1 KGHSH and CDR2 LQKENI. Trimming cost V 6 bases and J 1 base, with 19 bases left between them. This CDR3 has 18 amino acids. CDR3 nucleotide sequence: TGTGCCAGCTCGCCTTTAGGACAGACCCTTTCTGGGGCCAACGTCCTGACTTTC. It is translated as CASSPLGQTLSGANVLTF.

The rearrangement links TRBV6-5 to TRBJ2-7; D unresolved. From germline, CDR1 is MNHEY and CDR2 SVGAGI. Trimming removed 5 bases at V and 8 bases at J, with 10 bases between. CDR3 size: 11 residues. CDR3 amino acids: CASSEVWKQYF. The CDR3 nucleotides are TGTGCCAGCAGTGAAGTTTGGAAGCAGTACTTC.

This clone was seen a single time. V usage is TRBV28 and J usage is TRBJ2-7; the D gene is possibly TRBD2 (6 bases). Deletions cut 6 bases from V and 7 bases from J, with 19 bases between. CDR1 MDHEN and CDR2 SYDVKM come from the germline V gene. The CDR3 covers 14 residues. As DNA, the CDR3 is TGTGCCAGCAGGAGAGGCGGGGCTGGGGGGGAGCAGTACTTC. Protein sequence: CASRRGGAGGEQYF.

The chain employs TRBV19 and TRBJ1-1; D is uncertain. Between the trimmed V and J ends, which lost 6 bases and 5 bases, there was a span of 13 bases. Germline V gene sequence: CDR1 LNHDA, CDR2 SQIVND (reference sequence). The CDR3 is 13 residues long. The CDR3 loop is CASRLQALTEAFF. The CDR3 DNA reads as TGTGCCAGTAGGCTTCAGGCCTTGACTGAAGCTTTCTTT.